The rows below give T cell receptor beta chains drawn from one sample of a study of response to subunit inactivated influenza vaccine. TCRdb independently ran MiXCR on the RT-PCR reads; one entry per CDR3 protein. The data hold around 180,000 distinct CDR3 sequences, with approximately 8.7% observed a single time. The material sequenced was non-naive T cells sorted from PBMCs, taken on the day of vaccination. The source of these receptors is a man aged 45-65 years who received an inactivated influenza vaccine. CDR3s leave out the opening cysteine and the closing phenylalanine or tryptophan.

TRBV4-2	TRBJ1-5	ASSPQTGGNQPQH
TRBV11-2	TRBJ2-3	ASSFRAQQGLTKTTDTQY
TRBV20-1	TRBJ2-3	SARGGVSTDTQY
TRBV11-2	TRBJ1-5	ASSWDRAQPQH
TRBV10-3	TRBJ2-6	AISESDWGGANVLT
TRBV7-2	TRBJ2-1	ASSRGTSGRRRGGEQF
TRBV10-2	TRBJ2-1	ASSVPGGTVSYNEQF
TRBV3-1	TRBJ2-1	ASSLTSGSFDEQF
TRBV20-1	TRBJ2-7	SARDSRTHGDGGEQY
TRBV19	TRBJ2-3	ASSMRTRADTQY
TRBV20-1	TRBJ2-3	SAPGRTSGGDTQY
TRBV2	TRBJ2-5	ASEARVETQY
TRBV20-1	TRBJ2-4	SASSPSNIQY
TRBV18	TRBJ2-2	ASSPAGANTGELF
TRBV6-1	TRBJ2-7	ASAGLAGATEQY
TRBV4-2	TRBJ2-1	ASSLSGGDNEQF
TRBV4-3	TRBJ2-4	ASSQDVSGAKNIQY
TRBV6-2/TRBV6-3	TRBJ2-2	ASSQAGERDTGELF
TRBV7-9	TRBJ1-4	ASKPETITEKLF
TRBV7-9	TRBJ2-7	ASSFGVGIHEQY
TRBV6-1	TRBJ1-2	ASSGTPANYGYT
TRBV6-5	TRBJ2-5	ASSYLWDNKETQY
TRBV10-3	TRBJ2-3	AISEPGLAGGYTQY
TRBV24-1	TRBJ2-3	ATSESGLATSTDTQY
TRBV12-3/TRBV12-4	TRBJ2-7	ASGNDEQY
TRBV20-1	TRBJ2-1	SARKQGAIYNEQF
TRBV15	TRBJ2-1	ATSRDLGGVGLQF
TRBV6-2/TRBV6-3	TRBJ2-5	ASSPGTRGETQY
TRBV4-2	TRBJ2-1	ASSQDGGTGRNEQF
TRBV28	TRBJ2-6	ASSLEAGQISGANVLT
TRBV6-2/TRBV6-3	TRBJ2-1	ASSRPRTGTFGRSYNEQF
TRBV20-1	TRBJ2-7	SARQAGLTTYEQY
TRBV5-4	TRBJ2-5	ASSSGQGYQETQY
TRBV6-1	TRBJ1-2	ASSKGTGPPGYT
TRBV29-1	TRBJ2-7	SVGGYRGEQY
TRBV20-1	TRBJ2-7	SARPTGPALWQY
TRBV21-1	TRBJ2-3	ASSSTGPLAGRNNTDTQY
TRBV27	TRBJ1-1	ASRLTVNTEAF
TRBV5-1	TRBJ2-3	ASSSWTSGSYTDTQY
TRBV7-2	TRBJ2-1	ASGPVAGSSYNEQF